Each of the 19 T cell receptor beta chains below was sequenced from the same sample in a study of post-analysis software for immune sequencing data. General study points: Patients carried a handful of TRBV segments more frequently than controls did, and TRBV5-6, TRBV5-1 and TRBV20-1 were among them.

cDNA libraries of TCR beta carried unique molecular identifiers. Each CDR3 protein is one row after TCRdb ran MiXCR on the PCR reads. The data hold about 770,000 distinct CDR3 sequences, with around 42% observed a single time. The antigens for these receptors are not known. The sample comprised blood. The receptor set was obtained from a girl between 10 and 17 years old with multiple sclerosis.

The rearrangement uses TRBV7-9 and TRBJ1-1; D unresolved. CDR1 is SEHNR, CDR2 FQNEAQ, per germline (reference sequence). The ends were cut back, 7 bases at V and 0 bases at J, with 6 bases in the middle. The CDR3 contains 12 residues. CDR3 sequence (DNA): TGTGCCAGCAAACACCTGAACACTGAAGCTTTCTTT. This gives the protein CASKHLNTEAFF.

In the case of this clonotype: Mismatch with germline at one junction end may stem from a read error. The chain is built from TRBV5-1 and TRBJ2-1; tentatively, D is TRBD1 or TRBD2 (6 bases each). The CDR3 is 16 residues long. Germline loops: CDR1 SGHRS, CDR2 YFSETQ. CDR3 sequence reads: CASGFNSGAGYNEQFF. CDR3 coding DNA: TGCGCCAGCGGCTTCAACTCGGGGGCAGGATACAATGAGCAGTTCTTC.

CDR3 protein: CASSESSKSEGSTDTQYF. The DNA for the CDR3 is TGTGCCAGCAGTGAATCCTCTAAATCGGAGGGTAGCACAGATACGCAGTATTTT. V and J are TRBV25-1 and TRBJ2-3; maybe TRBD2 (6 bases). The CDR3 runs 18 residues. V gave up 1 base and J gave up 0 bases, with 17 bases separating them. Germline V lookup: CDR1 MGHDK, CDR2 SYGVNS.

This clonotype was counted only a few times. DNA for the CDR3: TGCAGTGCTAGAACGGGTGGGAACCTTCAGGCCTACGAGCAGTACTTC. It specifies CSARTGGNLQAYEQYF. The chain employs TRBV20-1 and TRBJ2-7; D is undetermined. CDR1 and CDR2 from the germline V gene are DFQATT and SNEGSKA (reference sequence). Trimming stripped 2 bases from V and 2 bases from J, with 19 bases between. CDR3 length: 16 residues.

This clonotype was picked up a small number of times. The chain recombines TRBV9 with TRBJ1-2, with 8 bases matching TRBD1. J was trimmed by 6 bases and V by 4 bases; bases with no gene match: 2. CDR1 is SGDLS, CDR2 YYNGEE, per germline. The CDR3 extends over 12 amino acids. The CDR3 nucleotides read TGTGCCAGCAGCAAGGACAGGGATGGCTACACCTTC. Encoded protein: CASSKDRDGYTF.

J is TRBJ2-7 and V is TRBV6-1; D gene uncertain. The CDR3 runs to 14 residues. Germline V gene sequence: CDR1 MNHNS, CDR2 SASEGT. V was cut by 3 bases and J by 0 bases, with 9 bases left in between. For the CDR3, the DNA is TGTGCCAGCAGTGATTGGGGAAGCTCCTACGAGCAGTACTTC. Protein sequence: CASSDWGSSYEQYF.

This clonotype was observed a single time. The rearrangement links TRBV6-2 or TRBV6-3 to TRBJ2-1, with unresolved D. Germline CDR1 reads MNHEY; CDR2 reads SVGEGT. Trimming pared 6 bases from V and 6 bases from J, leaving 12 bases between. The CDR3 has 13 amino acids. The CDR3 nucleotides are TGTGCCAGCAGCCAAATGCTCTTCAATGAGCAGTTCTTC. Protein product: CASSQMLFNEQFF.

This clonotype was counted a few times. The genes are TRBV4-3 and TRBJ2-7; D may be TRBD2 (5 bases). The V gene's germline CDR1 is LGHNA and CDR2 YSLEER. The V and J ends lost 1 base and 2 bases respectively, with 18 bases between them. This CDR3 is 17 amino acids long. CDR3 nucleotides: TGCGCCAGCAGCCAAGCTTCCGGAGCGGTCCAGGCCTACGAGCAGTACTTC. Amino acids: CASSQASGAVQAYEQYF.

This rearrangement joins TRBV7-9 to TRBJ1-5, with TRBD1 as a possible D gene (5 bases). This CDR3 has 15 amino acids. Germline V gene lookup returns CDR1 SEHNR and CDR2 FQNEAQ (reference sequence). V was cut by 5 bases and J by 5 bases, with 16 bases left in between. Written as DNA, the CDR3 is TGTGCCAGCAGCCAAAGCGGGACTGGGGATCAGCCCCAGCATTTT. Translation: CASSQSGTGDQPQHF.

The chain's CDR3 is CASSTDTGWSAFF. The DNA for the CDR3 is TGTGCCAGCTCAACCGACACAGGCTGGTCAGCTTTCTTT. This chain connects TRBV18 to TRBJ1-1; perhaps TRBD1 as D (5 bases). With 5 bases removed from V and 10 bases from J, the gap between germline ends came to 17 bases. Germline CDR1 is KGHSH and CDR2 is LQKENI. CDR3 length: 13 residues.

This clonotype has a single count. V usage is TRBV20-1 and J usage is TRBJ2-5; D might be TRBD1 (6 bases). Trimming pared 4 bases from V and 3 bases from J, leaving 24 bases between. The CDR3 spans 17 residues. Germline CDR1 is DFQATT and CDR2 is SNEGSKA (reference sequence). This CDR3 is CSATTLGRGVLEETQYF. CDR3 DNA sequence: TGCAGTGCTACCACACTGGGCAGGGGCGTTTTGGAAGAGACCCAGTACTTC.

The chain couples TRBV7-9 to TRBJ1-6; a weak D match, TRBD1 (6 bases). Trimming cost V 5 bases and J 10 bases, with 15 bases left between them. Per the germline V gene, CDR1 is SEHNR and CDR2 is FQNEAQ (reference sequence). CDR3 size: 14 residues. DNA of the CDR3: TGTGCCAGCAGCGAAACAGGGTTTTTATCACCCCTCCACTTT. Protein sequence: CASSETGFLSPLHF.

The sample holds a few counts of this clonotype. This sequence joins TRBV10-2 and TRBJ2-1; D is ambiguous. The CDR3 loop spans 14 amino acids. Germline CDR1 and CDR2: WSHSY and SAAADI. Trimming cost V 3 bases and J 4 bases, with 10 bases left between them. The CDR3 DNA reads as TGCGCCAGCAGTGACTGGGCCCAATACAATGAGCAGTTCTTC. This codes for CASSDWAQYNEQFF.

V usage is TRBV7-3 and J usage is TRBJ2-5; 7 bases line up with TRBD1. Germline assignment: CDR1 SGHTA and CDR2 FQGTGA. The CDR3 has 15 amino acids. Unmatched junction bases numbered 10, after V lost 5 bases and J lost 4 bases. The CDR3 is CASSPDGRQGETQYF. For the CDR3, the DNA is TGTGCCAGCAGCCCAGACGGACGACAGGGAGAGACCCAGTACTTC.

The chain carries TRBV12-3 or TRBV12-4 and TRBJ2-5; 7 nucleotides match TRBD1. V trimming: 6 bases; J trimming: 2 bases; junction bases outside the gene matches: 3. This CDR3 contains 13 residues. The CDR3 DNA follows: TGTGCCAGCAGGGACAGGATACAAGAGACCCAGTACTTC. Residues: CASRDRIQETQYF.

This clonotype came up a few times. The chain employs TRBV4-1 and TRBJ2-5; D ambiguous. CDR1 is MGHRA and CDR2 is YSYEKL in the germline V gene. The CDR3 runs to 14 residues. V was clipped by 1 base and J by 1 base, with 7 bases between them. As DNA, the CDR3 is TGCGCCAGCAGCCAAGGAACCAGCCAAGAGACCCAGTACTTC. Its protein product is CASSQGTSQETQYF.

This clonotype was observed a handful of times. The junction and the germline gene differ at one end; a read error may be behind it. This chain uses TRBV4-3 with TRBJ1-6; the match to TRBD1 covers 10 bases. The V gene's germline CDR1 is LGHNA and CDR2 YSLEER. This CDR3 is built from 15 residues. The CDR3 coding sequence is TGCGCCAGCAGCCAAATGGGACAGGGGTATTCGCCCCCCCACTTT. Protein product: CASSQMGQGYSPPHF.

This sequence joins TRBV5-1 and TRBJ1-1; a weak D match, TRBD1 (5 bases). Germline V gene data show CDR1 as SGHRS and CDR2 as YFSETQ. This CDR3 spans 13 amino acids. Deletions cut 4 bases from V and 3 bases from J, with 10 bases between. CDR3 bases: TGCGCCAGCAGCCCAGGGACGGACACTGAAGCTTTCTTT. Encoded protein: CASSPGTDTEAFF.

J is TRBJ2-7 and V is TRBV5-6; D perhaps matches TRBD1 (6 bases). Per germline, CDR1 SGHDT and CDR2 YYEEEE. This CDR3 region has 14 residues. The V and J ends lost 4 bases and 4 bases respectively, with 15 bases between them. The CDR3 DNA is TGTGCCAGCAGCCCTCAGGGGCGCTCGTACGAGCAGTACTTC. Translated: CASSPQGRSYEQYF.